A selection of T cell receptor beta chains follows, all from one sample in a study of blood T cell repertoires in COVID-19. Clones were read by immunoSEQ multiplex PCR, and TCRdb kept only the in-frame ones, dropping some. The profile covers more than 150,000 clones, with roughly 81% appearing a single time and approximately 12% taken by the ten largest. The sequencing input was peripheral blood. All receptors come from a woman older than 75 with COVID-19, enrolled during active disease. Both conserved end residues are part of each CDR3. D genes are given only for firm matches. Some rows mark clone size as missing; the rest say once, few, many or name a class of expanded clone.

V gene: TRBV15; D gene: TRBD2; J gene: TRBJ2-7; clone size: -; CDR3 length: 16; CDR3 DNA: TGTGCCACCAGCAGAGATCCAGTAGCGGGGAATTACGAGCAGTACTTC; CDR3 protein: CATSRDPVAGNYEQYF
V gene: TRBV4-1; D gene: -; J gene: TRBJ1-4; clone size: -; CDR3 length: 14; CDR3 DNA: TGCGCCAGCAGCCCCCGGGGTTTCGAGGAAAAACTGTTTTTT; CDR3 protein: CASSPRGFEEKLFF
V gene: TRBV27; D gene: -; J gene: TRBJ1-5; clone size: -; CDR3 length: 15; CDR3 DNA: TGTGCCAGCAGTCCCCTGGCAGGGCCGAATCAGCCCCAGCATTTT; CDR3 protein: CASSPLAGPNQPQHF
V gene: TRBV11-2; D gene: -; J gene: TRBJ1-4; clone size: -; CDR3 length: 14; CDR3 DNA: TGTGCCAGCAGCTTAGACTGGACAGTTGAAAAACTGTTTTTT; CDR3 protein: CASSLDWTVEKLFF
V gene: TRBV11-3; D gene: TRBD1; J gene: TRBJ2-3; clone size: -; CDR3 length: 16; CDR3 DNA: TGTGCCAGCAGCTTAGGGAGGGACAGGAGCACAGATACGCAGTATTTT; CDR3 protein: CASSLGRDRSTDTQYF
V gene: TRBV12-3/TRBV12-4; D gene: -; J gene: TRBJ2-7; clone size: -; CDR3 length: 11; CDR3 DNA: TGTGCCAGCACCCGAACCGGCGAGCAGTACTTC; CDR3 protein: CASTRTGEQYF
V gene: TRBV6-5; D gene: -; J gene: TRBJ1-2; clone size: -; CDR3 length: 12; CDR3 DNA: TGTGCCAGCAGGGACAGTTTCTATGGCTACACCTTC; CDR3 protein: CASRDSFYGYTF
V gene: TRBV19; D gene: -; J gene: TRBJ2-7; clone size: -; CDR3 length: 12; CDR3 DNA: TGTGCCAGTAGTTCGAGGTTGAGCGAGCAGTACTTC; CDR3 protein: CASSSRLSEQYF
V gene: TRBV27; D gene: TRBD1; J gene: TRBJ1-5; clone size: -; CDR3 length: 14; CDR3 DNA: TGTGCCAGCAGTCGAACAGGGGTGGCTCAGCCCCAGCATTTT; CDR3 protein: CASSRTGVAQPQHF
V gene: TRBV29-1; D gene: TRBD1; J gene: TRBJ2-5; clone size: -; CDR3 length: 13; CDR3 DNA: TGCAGCGTCGACAGGGGGCTACAAGAGACCCAGTACTTC; CDR3 protein: CSVDRGLQETQYF
V gene: TRBV9; D gene: TRBD1; J gene: TRBJ1-2; clone size: -; CDR3 length: 15; CDR3 DNA: TGTGCCAGCAGCGTGGGACAGGGATCCGGGTATGGCTACACCTTC; CDR3 protein: CASSVGQGSGYGYTF
V gene: TRBV4-1; D gene: -; J gene: TRBJ2-2; clone size: -; CDR3 length: 17; CDR3 DNA: TGCGCCAGCAGCCAAGATCGAGAGGTTCTCAACACCGGGGAGCTGTTTTTT; CDR3 protein: CASSQDREVLNTGELFF
V gene: TRBV24-1; D gene: -; J gene: TRBJ1-5; clone size: -; CDR3 length: 14; CDR3 DNA: TGTGCCACCAGTGAGTCTTCAGGGGATCAGCCCCAGCATTTT; CDR3 protein: CATSESSGDQPQHF
V gene: TRBV14; D gene: -; J gene: TRBJ1-3; clone size: -; CDR3 length: 18; CDR3 DNA: TGTGCCAGCAGCCCAATTTTGGTGACGGAACGGAGGGGAAACACCATATATTTT; CDR3 protein: CASSPILVTERRGNTIYF
V gene: TRBV6-2/TRBV6-3; D gene: -; J gene: TRBJ1-5; clone size: -; CDR3 length: 18; CDR3 DNA: TGTGCCAGCAGTTACCCGGTGAGATTGTTCGGGAAAAATCAGCCCCAGCATTTT; CDR3 protein: CASSYPVRLFGKNQPQHF
V gene: TRBV29-1; D gene: -; J gene: TRBJ2-5; clone size: -; CDR3 length: 12; CDR3 DNA: TGCAGCGCAGGACACTCACAAGAGACCCAGTACTTC; CDR3 protein: CSAGHSQETQYF
V gene: TRBV7-9; D gene: -; J gene: TRBJ2-3; clone size: -; CDR3 length: 14; CDR3 DNA: TGTGCCAGCAGCTATCAGGGTGTAGGAGATACGCAGTATTTT; CDR3 protein: CASSYQGVGDTQYF
V gene: TRBV5-4; D gene: -; J gene: TRBJ2-1; clone size: -; CDR3 length: 18; CDR3 DNA: TGTGCCAGCAGCTTGTACCGACTAGTCCCCTCGGTGGACAATGAGCAGTTCTTC; CDR3 protein: CASSLYRLVPSVDNEQFF
V gene: TRBV6-6; D gene: TRBD1; J gene: TRBJ1-1; clone size: -; CDR3 length: 15; CDR3 DNA: TGTGCCAGCAGTTACTCCTGGACAGGGGAGACTGAAGCTTTCTTT; CDR3 protein: CASSYSWTGETEAFF
V gene: TRBV5-1; D gene: -; J gene: TRBJ2-5; clone size: -; CDR3 length: 16; CDR3 DNA: TGCGCCAGCAGCTCGGCTGTGGGGGGTTTAAAAGAGACCCAGTACTTC; CDR3 protein: CASSSAVGGLKETQYF
V gene: TRBV7-9; D gene: TRBD2; J gene: TRBJ2-7; clone size: -; CDR3 length: 15; CDR3 DNA: TGTGCCAGCAGCTTAGTTGGTAGCGGGGGCCAACTGAAGTACTTC; CDR3 protein: CASSLVGSGGQLKYF
V gene: TRBV27; D gene: -; J gene: TRBJ2-1; clone size: few; CDR3 length: 14; CDR3 DNA: TGTGCCAGCAGTTACGCAGGGGCCTACAATGAGCAGTTCTTC; CDR3 protein: CASSYAGAYNEQFF
V gene: TRBV19; D gene: -; J gene: TRBJ1-5; clone size: -; CDR3 length: 13; CDR3 DNA: TGTGCCAGTAGTATTGGCCCCCGCCCGCCCCAGCATTTT; CDR3 protein: CASSIGPRPPQHF
V gene: TRBV6-2/TRBV6-3; D gene: TRBD2; J gene: TRBJ2-5; clone size: -; CDR3 length: 17; CDR3 DNA: TGTGCCAGCAGTTTGGGACTAGCGGTTACGGATAAAGAGACCCAGTACTTC; CDR3 protein: CASSLGLAVTDKETQYF
V gene: TRBV6-5; D gene: -; J gene: TRBJ2-1; clone size: -; CDR3 length: 14; CDR3 DNA: TGTGCCAGCAGTTTCACCCGGGCCTACAATGAGCAGTTCTTC; CDR3 protein: CASSFTRAYNEQFF
V gene: TRBV18; D gene: -; J gene: TRBJ2-1; clone size: -; CDR3 length: 13; CDR3 DNA: TGTGCCAGCTCACCCATTAGCGACCATGAGCAGTTCTTC; CDR3 protein: CASSPISDHEQFF
V gene: TRBV6-2/TRBV6-3; D gene: -; J gene: TRBJ2-1; clone size: once; CDR3 length: 15; CDR3 DNA: TGTGCCAGCAGCCCCAGGGTGAGCTCCTACAATGAGCAGTTCTTC; CDR3 protein: CASSPRVSSYNEQFF
V gene: TRBV5-1; D gene: -; J gene: TRBJ2-7; clone size: -; CDR3 length: 14; CDR3 DNA: TGCGCCAGCAGCTTTCAGGGGGAGGCCTACGAGCAGTACTTC; CDR3 protein: CASSFQGEAYEQYF
V gene: TRBV7-2; D gene: TRBD2; J gene: TRBJ2-7; clone size: few; CDR3 length: 15; CDR3 DNA: TGTGCCAGCAGCTTAACTAGCGGACCTTCCTACGAGCAGTACTTC; CDR3 protein: CASSLTSGPSYEQYF
V gene: TRBV6-5; D gene: -; J gene: TRBJ1-2; clone size: few; CDR3 length: 11; CDR3 DNA: TGTGCCAGCAGTTCAGGGTTGGGCTACACCTTC; CDR3 protein: CASSSGLGYTF
V gene: TRBV6-1; D gene: TRBD1; J gene: TRBJ1-3; clone size: -; CDR3 length: 16; CDR3 DNA: TGTGCCAGCAGTGTCCGGGACAGGGTCTTTGGAAACACCATATATTTT; CDR3 protein: CASSVRDRVFGNTIYF
V gene: TRBV3-1/TRBV3-2; D gene: TRBD1; J gene: TRBJ1-2; clone size: once; CDR3 length: 17; CDR3 DNA: TGTGCCAGCAGCCGCTTCGACAGGGGGCACCCCAACTATGGCTACACCTTC; CDR3 protein: CASSRFDRGHPNYGYTF
V gene: TRBV11-3; D gene: -; J gene: TRBJ2-7; clone size: -; CDR3 length: 13; CDR3 DNA: TGTGCCAGCAACGAGATTAGCTCCGGGGAGCAGTACTTC; CDR3 protein: CASNEISSGEQYF
V gene: TRBV10-3; D gene: TRBD2; J gene: TRBJ2-1; clone size: -; CDR3 length: 15; CDR3 DNA: TGTGCCACCCGTACCAGCGGGAGTCCCTACAATGAGCAGTTCTTC; CDR3 protein: CATRTSGSPYNEQFF
V gene: TRBV6-5; D gene: -; J gene: TRBJ1-3; clone size: -; CDR3 length: 15; CDR3 DNA: TGTGCCAGCAGTCAGCAACAGGGTTCTGGAAACACCATATATTTT; CDR3 protein: CASSQQQGSGNTIYF
V gene: TRBV2; D gene: -; J gene: TRBJ1-1; clone size: -; CDR3 length: 15; CDR3 DNA: TGTGCCAGCAGTGAATTGGGAGGGGCGAACACTGAAGCTTTCTTT; CDR3 protein: CASSELGGANTEAFF